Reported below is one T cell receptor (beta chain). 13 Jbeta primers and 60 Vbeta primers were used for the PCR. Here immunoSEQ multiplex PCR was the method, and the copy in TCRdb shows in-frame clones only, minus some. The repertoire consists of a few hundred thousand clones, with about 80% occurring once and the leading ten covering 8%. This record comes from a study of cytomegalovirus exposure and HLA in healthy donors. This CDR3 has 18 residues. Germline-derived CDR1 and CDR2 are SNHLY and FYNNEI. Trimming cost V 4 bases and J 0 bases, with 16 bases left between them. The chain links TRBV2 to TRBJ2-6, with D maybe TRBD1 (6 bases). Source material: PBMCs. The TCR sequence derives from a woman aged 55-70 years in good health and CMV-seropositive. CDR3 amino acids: CASSVGAGESSGANVLTF. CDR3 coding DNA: TGTGCCAGCAGTGTTGGGGCAGGGGAAAGCTCTGGGGCCAACGTCCTGACTTTC.